This T cell receptor beta chain was recovered during a study of metastatic and nonmetastatic thyroid tumors. Study at large: Repertoire comparison spanned blood and tumor or nodule tissue of malignant and benign thyroid patients.

Overall study results and limits: A significant increase in TCR beta diversity was reportedly seen in malignant thyroid tumors relative to benign nodules, in blood and tumor.

Regarding this clone: Its antigen is unidentified.

No treatment of any kind had been given to any patient before thyroid surgery. The germline V gene encodes CDR1 SGHVS and CDR2 FNYEAQ. Trimming left V 2 bases short and J 0 bases short, with 11 bases between. The CDR3 runs 15 residues. Methods used by the authors: It was from CDR3 differences across clinicopathological groups that a distant-metastasis classifier for papillary thyroid cancer was built. MiXCR reprocessed the PCR reads for TCRdb. TCRdb's processing, not the authors' own work, is the source of the V and J calls. The data contain tens of thousands of clones, over 40% of them singletons. The rearrangement uses TRBV7-6 and TRBJ2-7; the D gene is possibly TRBD1 (5 bases). The sequence was collected from a male donor with papillary thyroid cancer or a benign thyroid nodule (not recorded which). Some clones in this sample may be carry-over from other donors' samples. The sequenced sample consisted of tumor tissue. CDR3 nucleotide sequence: TGTGCCAGCAGCTTACGGCCACAGGTCTCCTACGAGCAGTACTTC. As protein: CASSLRPQVSYEQYF. The variable domain in full, with the rest retrieved from reference TRBV7-6 and TRBJ2-7, is GAGVSQSPRYKVTKRGQDVALRCDPISGHVSLYWYRQALGQGPEFLTYFNYEAQQDKSGLPNDRFSAERPEGSISTLTIQRTEQRDSAMYRCASSLRPQVSYEQYFGPGTRLTVT.